This entry lists 16 T cell receptor beta chains sequenced from one sample in a study of blood T cell repertoires in COVID-19. Some clones are missing from TCRdb's copy, which holds only in-frame ones; the method was immunoSEQ multiplex PCR. The sample consists of roughly 61,000 clones, 75% to 95% of them appearing once. What was sequenced was peripheral blood. The receptor set was obtained from a man in his sixties with acute or convalescent COVID-19.

V is TRBV4-2 and J is TRBJ1-5; 9 bases fit TRBD1. In germline, CDR1 is LGHNA, CDR2 YNFKEQ. V gave up 1 base and J gave up 4 bases; unmatched junction bases: 5. The CDR3 has 16 residues. CDR3 bases: TGTGCCAGCAGCCAAGCCTCGGACAGGGGTAATCAGCCCCAGCATTTT. Protein sequence: CASSQASDRGNQPQHF.

The chain employs TRBV6-5 and TRBJ2-4, with 7 bases that match TRBD1. After removal of 6 bases from V and 0 bases from J, the junction contained 5 bases not matched to a gene. This CDR3 has 15 amino acids. From germline, CDR1 is MNHEY and CDR2 SVGAGI. The chain's CDR3 is CASSNDREAKNIQYF. The CDR3 nucleotides read TGTGCCAGCAGCAACGACAGGGAAGCCAAAAACATTCAGTACTTC.

This clone was observed a handful of times. The chain joins TRBV5-5 to TRBJ1-1; D remains unclear. Trimming pared 2 bases from V and 4 bases from J, leaving 6 bases between. There are 12 residues in the CDR3. In germline, CDR1 is SGHKS, CDR2 YYEKEE (reference sequence). DNA for the CDR3: TGTGCCAGCAGCTTTGGGAGCACTGAAGCTTTCTTT. Its protein product is CASSFGSTEAFF.

The chain joins TRBV11-3 to TRBJ2-5; the D gene is possibly TRBD1 (6 bases). Trimming pared 0 bases from V and 5 bases from J, leaving 19 bases between. Per the germline V gene, CDR1 is SGHNT and CDR2 is YENEEA. This CDR3 spans 17 amino acids. The CDR3 loop reads CASSLEWGTQGRETQYF. CDR3 bases: TGTGCCAGCAGCTTAGAATGGGGGACACAAGGCAGGGAGACCCAGTACTTC.

The V gene is TRBV12-3 or TRBV12-4, the J gene TRBJ1-1; D call uncertain. Trimming shortened V by 9 bases and J by 0 bases, and 11 bases separated the two germline ends. The CDR3 length is 13 residues. CDR3 in DNA: TGTGCCAGTACCCTAATGTTGAACACTGAAGCTTTCTTT. It yields the protein CASTLMLNTEAFF.

This clone came up a few times. The chain is built from TRBV29-1 and TRBJ1-1; 9 bases are shared with TRBD1. With 7 bases clipped from V and 3 bases from J, the junction kept 9 bases outside the gene matches. Germline V CDR1 and CDR2: SQVTM, ANQGSEA. The CDR3 is 14 amino acids. In nucleotides, the CDR3 is TGCAGCGGATCTACAGGGGGCAGGTACACTGAAGCTTTCTTT. Its translation: CSGSTGGRYTEAFF.

The gene calls are TRBV12-5 and TRBJ2-3, with 13 positions matching TRBD2. There are 14 residues in the CDR3. Germline loops: CDR1 LGHNT, CDR2 FRNRAP. V was clipped by 9 bases and J by 2 bases; unmatched bases: 2. The CDR3 DNA reads TGTGCTAGGGGACTAGCGGGATACACAGATACGCAGTATTTT. It codes for CARGLAGYTDTQYF. The full variable domain, in which reference TRBV12-5 and TRBJ2-3 provide the parts outside the CDR3, is DARVTQTPRHKVTEMGQEVTMRCQPILGHNTVFWYRQTMMQGLELLAYFRNRAPLDDSGMPKDRFSAEMPDATLATLKIQPSEPRDSAVYFCARGLAGYTDTQYFGPGTRLTVL.

The chain combines TRBV6-2 or TRBV6-3 with TRBJ1-2; 8 nucleotides agree with TRBD1. The CDR3 is 17 amino acids. Germline CDR1 reads MNHEY; CDR2 reads SVGEGT. J was trimmed by 0 bases and V by 2 bases; bases with no gene match: 8. The CDR3 DNA sequence: TGTGCCAGCAGTTACGAGACCGGACAGGGTGCTAACTATGGCTACACCTTC. Its translation is CASSYETGQGANYGYTF.

The rearrangement joins TRBV30 to TRBJ1-1; unclear D gene. Per germline, CDR1 GTSNPN and CDR2 SVGIG (reference sequence). Trimming took off 0 bases at V and 5 bases at J, with 13 bases between the two ends. The CDR3 totals 14 residues. The DNA for the CDR3 is TGTGCCTGGAGTGTCGGTGGAGAGTGGACTGAAGCTTTCTTT. Translated, it gives CAWSVGGEWTEAFF.

This chain joins TRBV3-1 (or the pseudogene TRBV3-2) and TRBJ1-6; D unresolved. Trimming left V 1 base short and J 8 bases short, with 9 bases between. There are 14 residues in the CDR3. Per germline, CDR1 LGHDT and CDR2 YNNKEL (reference sequence). Written as DNA, the CDR3 is TGTGCCAGCAGCCAAGGTGACGGGGATTCACCCCTCCACTTT. It specifies CASSQGDGDSPLHF.

The chain uses TRBV28 and TRBJ1-3, with 11 positions matching TRBD1. With V trimmed by 4 bases and J by 0 bases, 5 bases remained unmatched. The V gene's germline CDR1 is MDHEN and CDR2 SYDVKM. The CDR3 length is 17 residues. The CDR3 DNA follows: TGTGCCAGCAGTTCGACGGGACAGGGGGGCTCTGGAAACACCATATATTTT. Protein sequence: CASSSTGQGGSGNTIYF.

This sequence joins TRBV19 and TRBJ1-1; D gene uncertain. Germline CDR1 reads LNHDA; CDR2 reads SQIVND (reference sequence). Trimming shortened V by 8 bases and J by 0 bases, and 4 bases separated the two germline ends. This CDR3 spans 11 amino acids. As DNA, the CDR3 is TGTGCCAGTGAGTTGAACACTGAAGCTTTCTTT. Translating it yields CASELNTEAFF.

The rearrangement links TRBV6-2 or TRBV6-3 to TRBJ1-1; TRBD1 is a possible D gene (6 bases). This CDR3 spans 18 amino acids. With 0 bases removed from V and 4 bases from J, the gap between germline ends came to 21 bases. Germline V gives CDR1 MNHEY, CDR2 SVGEGT. CDR3 coding DNA: TGTGCCAGCAGTTACTCGGACCTATGGGGGGGGGCAGGCACTGAAGCTTTCTTT. Its translation: CASSYSDLWGGAGTEAFF.

The J gene is TRBJ2-1, the V gene TRBV14; TRBD2 agrees at 8 bases. V was pared by 4 bases and J by 4 bases, with 6 bases of the junction left unmatched. The CDR3 runs 15 residues. CDR1 is SGHDN and CDR2 is FVKESK in the germline V gene. The CDR3 region has the DNA TGTGCCAGCAGCCCGAAGCGGGAGCCGTACAATGAGCAGTTCTTC. Translated: CASSPKREPYNEQFF.

This clone was recorded once. V usage is TRBV3-1 (or the pseudogene TRBV3-2) and J usage is TRBJ2-1; D gene unclear. From germline, CDR1 is LGHDT and CDR2 YNNKEL (reference sequence). V shed 1 base and J shed 0 bases, with 7 bases lying between them. CDR3 length: 15 residues. The CDR3 DNA reads as TGTGCCAGCAGCCAAGGTCGGAGCTCCTACAATGAGCAGTTCTTC. Protein sequence: CASSQGRSSYNEQFF.

V is TRBV7-9 and J is TRBJ2-5; maybe TRBD2 (6 bases). Trimming left V 5 bases short and J 5 bases short, with 18 bases between. Germline V CDR1 and CDR2: SEHNR, FQNEAQ (reference sequence). The CDR3 covers 15 residues. The CDR3 DNA sequence: TGTGCCAGCAGCCGCGGGACCCCCGGGTGGGAGACCCAGTACTTC. Its translation: CASSRGTPGWETQYF. Complete variable domain (other parts from reference TRBV7-9 and TRBJ2-5): DTGVSQNPRHKITKRGQNVTFRCDPISEHNRLYWYRQTLGQGPEFLTYFQNEAQLEKSRLLSDRFSAERPKGSFSTLEIQRTEQGDSAMYLCASSRGTPGWETQYFGPGTRLLVL.